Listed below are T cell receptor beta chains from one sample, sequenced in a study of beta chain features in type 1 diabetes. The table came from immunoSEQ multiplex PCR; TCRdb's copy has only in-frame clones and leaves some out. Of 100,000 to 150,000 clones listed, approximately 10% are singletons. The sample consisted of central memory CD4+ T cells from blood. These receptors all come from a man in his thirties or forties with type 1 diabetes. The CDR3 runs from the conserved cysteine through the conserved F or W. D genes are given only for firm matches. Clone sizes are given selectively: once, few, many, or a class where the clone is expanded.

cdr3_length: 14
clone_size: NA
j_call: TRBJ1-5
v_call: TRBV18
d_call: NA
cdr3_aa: CASSPEQGPQPQHF
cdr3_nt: TGTGCCAGCTCACCAGAACAGGGACCTCAGCCCCAGCATTTT

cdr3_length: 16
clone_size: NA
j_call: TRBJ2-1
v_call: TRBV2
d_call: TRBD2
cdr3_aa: CASSGTSGRGWGEQFF
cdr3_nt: TGTGCCAGCAGCGGGACTAGCGGGAGGGGATGGGGTGAGCAGTTCTTC

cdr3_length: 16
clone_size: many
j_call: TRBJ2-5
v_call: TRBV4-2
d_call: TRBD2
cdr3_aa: CASSQTGTSDQETQYF
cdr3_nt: TGTGCCAGCAGCCAAACCGGGACTAGCGACCAAGAGACCCAGTACTTC

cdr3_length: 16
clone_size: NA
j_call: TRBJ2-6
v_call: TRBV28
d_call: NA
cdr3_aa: CASSLRGLSGANVLTF
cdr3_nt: TGTGCCAGCAGTTTGCGGGGGCTCTCTGGGGCCAACGTCCTGACTTTC

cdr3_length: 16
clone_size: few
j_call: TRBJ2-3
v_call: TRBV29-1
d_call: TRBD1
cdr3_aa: CSVRGQGSASTDTQYF
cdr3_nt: TGCAGCGTTCGGGGACAGGGGTCGGCTAGCACAGATACGCAGTATTTT

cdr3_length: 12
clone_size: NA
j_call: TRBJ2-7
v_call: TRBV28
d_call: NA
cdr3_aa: CASSLRGYEQYF
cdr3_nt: TGTGCCAGCAGTTTAAGGGGGTACGAGCAGTACTTC

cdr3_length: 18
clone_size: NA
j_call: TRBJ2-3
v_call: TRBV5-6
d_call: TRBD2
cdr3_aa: CASSLVVAGGRGTDTQYF
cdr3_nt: TGTGCCAGCAGCTTGGTCGTAGCGGGGGGGCGGGGCACAGATACGCAGTATTTT

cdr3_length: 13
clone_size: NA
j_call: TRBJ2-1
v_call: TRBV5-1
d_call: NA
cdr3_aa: CASSLGANPEQFF
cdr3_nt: TGCGCCAGCAGCTTGGGGGCAAACCCGGAGCAGTTCTTC

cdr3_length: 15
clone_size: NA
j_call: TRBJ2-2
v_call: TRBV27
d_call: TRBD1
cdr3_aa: CASSPGQQNTGELFF
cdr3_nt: TGTGCCAGCAGCCCGGGACAGCAGAACACCGGGGAGCTGTTTTTT

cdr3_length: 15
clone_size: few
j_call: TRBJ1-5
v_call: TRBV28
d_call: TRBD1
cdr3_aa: CASSLRDRVNQPQHF
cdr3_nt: TGTGCCAGCAGTTTAAGGGACAGGGTGAATCAGCCCCAGCATTTT

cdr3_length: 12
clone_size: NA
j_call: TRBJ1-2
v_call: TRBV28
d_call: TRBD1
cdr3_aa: CASKQGDYGYTF
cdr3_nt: TGTGCCAGCAAACAGGGGGACTATGGCTACACCTTC

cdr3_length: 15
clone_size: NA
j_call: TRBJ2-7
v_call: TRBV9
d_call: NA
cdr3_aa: CASSEDSRPAYEQYF
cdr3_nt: TGTGCCAGCAGCGAGGACAGCCGACCCGCCTACGAGCAGTACTTC

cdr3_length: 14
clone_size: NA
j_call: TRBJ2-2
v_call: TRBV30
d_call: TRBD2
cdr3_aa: CAWGPGGYTGELFF
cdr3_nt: TGTGCTTGGGGGCCGGGGGGGTACACCGGGGAGCTGTTTTTT

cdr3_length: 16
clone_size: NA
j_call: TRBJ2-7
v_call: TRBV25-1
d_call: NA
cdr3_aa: CASSECQGGLIYEQYF
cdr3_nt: TGTGCCAGCAGTGAATGTCAGGGGGGTTTAATCTACGAGCAGTACTTC

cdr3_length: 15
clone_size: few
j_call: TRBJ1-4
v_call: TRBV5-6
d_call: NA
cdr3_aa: CASSLWTATNEKLFF
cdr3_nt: TGTGCCAGCAGCTTATGGACAGCAACTAATGAAAAACTGTTTTTT

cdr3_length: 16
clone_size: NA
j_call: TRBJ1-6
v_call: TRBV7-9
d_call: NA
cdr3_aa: CASSLGSGIEESPLHF
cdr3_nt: TGTGCCAGCAGCTTGGGGTCCGGGATCGAGGAGTCACCCCTCCACTTT

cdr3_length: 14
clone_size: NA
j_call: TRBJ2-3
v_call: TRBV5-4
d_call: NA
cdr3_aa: CASSTQGYTDTQYF
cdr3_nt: TGTGCCAGCAGCACACAGGGCTACACAGATACGCAGTATTTT

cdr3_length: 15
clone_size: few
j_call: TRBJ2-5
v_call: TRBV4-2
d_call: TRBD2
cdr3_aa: CASSLPTSGQETQYF
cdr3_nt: TGTGCCAGCAGCCTACCGACTAGCGGACAAGAGACCCAGTACTTC

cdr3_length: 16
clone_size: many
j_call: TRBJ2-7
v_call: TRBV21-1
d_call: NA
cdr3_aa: CASSARRGLATYEQYF
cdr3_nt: TGTGCCAGCAGCGCTCGACGGGGACTAGCGACCTACGAGCAGTACTTC

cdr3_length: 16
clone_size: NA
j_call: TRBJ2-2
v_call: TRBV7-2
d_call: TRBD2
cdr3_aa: CASKGGGGLVTGELFF
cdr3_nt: TGTGCCAGCAAAGGAGGCGGGGGACTTGTTACCGGGGAGCTGTTTTTT

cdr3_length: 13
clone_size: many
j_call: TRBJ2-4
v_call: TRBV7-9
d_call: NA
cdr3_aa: CASSLDQGNIQYF
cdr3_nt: TGTGCCAGCAGCTTAGACCAGGGAAACATTCAGTACTTC

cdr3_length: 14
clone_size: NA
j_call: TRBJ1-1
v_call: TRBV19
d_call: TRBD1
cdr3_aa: CASSIRDRNTEAFF
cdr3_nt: TGTGCCAGTAGTATCCGGGACAGGAACACTGAAGCTTTCTTT

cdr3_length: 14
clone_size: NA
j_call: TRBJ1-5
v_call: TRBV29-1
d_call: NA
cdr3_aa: CSVATGFSNQPQHF
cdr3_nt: TGCAGCGTCGCCACAGGGTTTAGCAATCAGCCCCAGCATTTT

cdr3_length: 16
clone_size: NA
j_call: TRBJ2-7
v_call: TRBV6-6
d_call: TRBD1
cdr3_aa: CASSSETGIGSYEQYF
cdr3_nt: TGTGCCAGCAGTTCCGAGACAGGGATTGGCTCCTACGAGCAGTACTTC

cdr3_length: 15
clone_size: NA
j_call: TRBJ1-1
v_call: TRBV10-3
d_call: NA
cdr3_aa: CAISESTGLNTEAFF
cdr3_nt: TGTGCCATCAGTGAGTCGACGGGATTGAACACTGAAGCTTTCTTT

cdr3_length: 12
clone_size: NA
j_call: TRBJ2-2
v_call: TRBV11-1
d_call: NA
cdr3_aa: CASSLNTGELFF
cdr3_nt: TGTGCCAGCAGCCTTAACACCGGGGAGCTGTTTTTT

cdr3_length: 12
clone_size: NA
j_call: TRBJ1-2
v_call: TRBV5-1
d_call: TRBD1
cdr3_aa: CASSRDREGYTF
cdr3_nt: TGCGCCAGCAGCCGGGACAGGGAAGGCTACACCTTC